Below, 23 T cell receptor beta chains from the same sample are listed, as sequenced in a study of T cell repertoires in cytomegalovirus infection. No antigen is known for these receptors. One entry per CDR3 protein, called by TCRdb with MiXCR from the reads. The table has some 310,000 distinct CDR3 sequences, 20% to 30% seen once. This specimen consisted of cultured PBMCs, obtained from culture after CMV antigen stimulation. The receptors were sampled from a human donor in good health (CMV status not recorded). Some clones in this sample may be carry-over from other donors' samples.

At least ten counts were recorded for this clonotype. The chain links TRBV10-3 to TRBJ1-1; TRBD1 might be the D (5 bases). Germline V gene lookup returns CDR1 ENHRY and CDR2 SYGVKD. V lost 6 bases and J 0 bases, leaving 23 bases between the germline ends. The CDR3 consists of 18 residues. CDR3: CAISPRDASGDLNTEAFF. The CDR3, as DNA: TGTGCCATCAGCCCCAGGGATGCGTCAGGTGACCTGAACACTGAAGCTTTCTTT.

This clonotype was observed a handful of times. The rearrangement links TRBV2 to TRBJ1-1; 9 nucleotides line up with TRBD1. With 7 bases clipped from V and 4 bases from J, the junction kept 7 bases outside the gene matches. The CDR3 loop spans 14 amino acids. Germline CDR1 reads SNHLY; CDR2 reads FYNNEI. The CDR3 sequence is CASIGTGRVTEAFF. The CDR3 nucleotides are TGTGCCAGCATTGGGACAGGGAGGGTCACTGAAGCTTTCTTT.

This clonotype was counted only a few times. The V call is TRBV7-2, the J call TRBJ1-3; D perhaps matches TRBD1 (5 bases). The V gene's germline CDR1 is SGHTA and CDR2 FQGNSA. This CDR3 is built from 15 residues. Deletions cut 11 bases from V and 2 bases from J, with 19 bases between. CDR3 region: CASTNWDEAGNTIYF. Here the CDR3 DNA reads TGTGCCTCCACGAACTGGGACGAGGCTGGAAACACCATATATTTT.

The chain combines TRBV18 with TRBJ1-3; weak D call: TRBD1 (6 bases). V was pared by 3 bases and J by 4 bases, with 13 bases between. Germline V gene data show CDR1 as KGHSH and CDR2 as LQKENI. The length of the CDR3 is 15 residues. In DNA form, the CDR3 reads TGTGCCAGCTCACCGAGACAGGAGGTCGGAAACACCATATATTTT. This sequence encodes CASSPRQEVGNTIYF.

The chain recombines TRBV12-3 or TRBV12-4 with TRBJ2-1, with D hard to call. V lost 6 bases and J 6 bases, leaving 12 bases between the germline ends. The CDR3 loop spans 13 amino acids. CDR3 protein: CASRPPGSNEQFF. In DNA form, the CDR3 reads TGTGCCAGCAGACCCCCCGGTTCCAATGAGCAGTTCTTC.

The sample holds a few counts of this clonotype. The chain is built from TRBV27 and TRBJ2-5; 11 bases agree with TRBD2. The CDR3 totals 15 residues. V lost 8 bases, J lost 4 bases, and 9 bases stayed unmatched. CDR1 and CDR2 from the germline V gene are MNHEY and SMNVEV (reference sequence). The CDR3 region is CASGQTSGERETQYF. The CDR3 DNA sequence: TGTGCCAGCGGGCAGACTAGCGGGGAGAGAGAGACCCAGTACTTC.

The CDR3 loop is CASSQVGTGELFF. The CDR3 DNA reads TGCGCCAGCAGCCAAGTTGGTACCGGGGAGCTGTTTTTT. This chain joins TRBV4-3 and TRBJ2-2; D is uncertain. Trimming shortened V by 1 base and J by 5 bases, and 5 bases separated the two germline ends. CDR1 LGHNA and CDR2 YSLEER come from the germline V gene. This CDR3 spans 13 amino acids.

The chain carries TRBV11-2 and TRBJ2-2; 10 bases are a match to TRBD2. CDR1 and CDR2 from the germline V gene are SGHAT and FQNNGV. V lost 5 bases and J lost 1; bases outside the gene matches: 7. This CDR3 contains 17 residues. This CDR3 is CASSPNRTSGNTGELFF. CDR3 bases: TGTGCCAGCAGCCCCAACAGGACTAGCGGGAACACCGGGGAGCTGTTTTTT.

The V and J genes are TRBV6-6 and TRBJ2-5; TRBD2 might be the D (6 bases). This CDR3 spans 15 amino acids. The germline CDR1 and CDR2 sequences are MNHNY and SVGAGI (reference sequence). Deletions cut 1 base from V and 1 base from J, with 10 bases between. This CDR3 is CASSYLRGSQETQYF. For the CDR3, the DNA is TGTGCCAGCAGTTACTTGCGGGGAAGCCAAGAGACCCAGTACTTC.

The chain joins TRBV5-1 to TRBJ2-1, with 10 bases aligning to TRBD2. Germline assignment: CDR1 SGHRS and CDR2 YFSETQ. The CDR3 has 16 amino acids. The V segment lost 4 bases and the J segment 5 bases; nucleotides outside the gene matches: 9. The DNA of the CDR3 is TGCGCCAGCAGCCCTATACGCAGCGGGAGGGACAATGAGCAGTTCTTC. Translated: CASSPIRSGRDNEQFF. Variable domain in full (rest from reference TRBV5-1 and TRBJ2-1): KAGVTQTPRYLIKTRGQQVTLSCSPISGHRSVSWYQQTPGQGLQFLFEYFSETQRNKGNFPGRFSGRQFSNSRSEMNVSTLELGDSALYLCASSPIRSGRDNEQFFGPGTRLTVL.

This clonotype was recorded many times. The chain uses TRBV7-8 and TRBJ2-3, with 11 bases that match TRBD2. Germline assignment: CDR1 SGHVS and CDR2 FQNEAQ. Germline trimming cut 2 bases from V and 3 bases from J; bases unmatched to any gene: 4. CDR3 length equals 16 residues. The CDR3 sequence: CASSLLAGGSTDTQYF. The CDR3 DNA follows: TGTGCCAGCAGCTTACTAGCGGGAGGATCTACAGATACGCAGTATTTT. The complete variable domain, with remaining parts taken from reference TRBV7-8 and TRBJ2-3, reads GAGVSQSPRYKVAKRGQDVALRCDPISGHVSLFWYQQALGQGPEFLTYFQNEAQLDKSGLPSDRFFAERPEGSVSTLKIQRTQQEDSAVYLCASSLLAGGSTDTQYFGPGTRLTVL.

This clonotype was detected only a few times. This chain links TRBV27 with TRBJ2-7; perhaps TRBD2 as D (5 bases). CDR3 length: 14 amino acids. Deletions cut 2 bases from V and 1 base from J, with 9 bases between. CDR1 is MNHEY, CDR2 SMNVEV, per germline (reference sequence). This CDR3 reads CASSLGRGSYEQYF. Here the CDR3 DNA reads TGTGCCAGCAGTTTAGGACGGGGTTCCTACGAGCAGTACTTC.

The gene calls are TRBV18 and TRBJ2-7; D gene uncertain. Germline values: CDR1 KGHSH, CDR2 LQKENI. V gave up 2 bases and J gave up 3 bases, with 11 bases separating them. This CDR3 is 14 amino acids long. CDR3 DNA: TGTGCCAGCTCACCAGGAACCCAGAGCTACGAGCAGTACGTC. It translates to CASSPGTQSYEQYV.

At least ten counts were recorded for this clonotype. J is TRBJ2-7 and V is TRBV7-8; TRBD2 agrees at 16 bases. V was clipped by 0 bases and J by 3 bases; unmatched bases: 2. Germline loops: CDR1 SGHVS, CDR2 FQNEAQ. CDR3 length: 17 residues. The CDR3 DNA reads TGTGCCAGCAGCTTAGCCGGGACTAGCGGGAGGGTCTACGAGCAGTACGTC. It codes for CASSLAGTSGRVYEQYV.

At least ten counts were recorded for this clonotype. The V and J genes are TRBV12-3 or TRBV12-4 and TRBJ2-1; perhaps TRBD2 as D (8 bases). The V end lost 3 bases, the J end lost 9 bases, and 21 bases lay between the germline ends. CDR3 size: 16 residues. In DNA, the CDR3 is TGTGCCAGCAGTTTTTTCGGGAGGGGACAGTACGGTGAGCAGTTCTTC. Translating it yields CASSFFGRGQYGEQFF.

This clonotype was seen only a few times. The chain links TRBV2 to TRBJ1-2; D might be TRBD1 (6 bases). There are 14 residues in the CDR3. Germline V gives CDR1 SNHLY, CDR2 FYNNEI. V gave up 6 bases and J gave up 1 base, with 12 bases separating them. CDR3 sequence reads: CASSPGTLNYGYTF. For the CDR3, the DNA is TGTGCCAGCAGCCCCGGGACACTTAACTATGGCTACACCTTC. Together with reference TRBV2 and TRBJ1-2, the CDR3 gives the full variable domain: EPEVTQTPSHQVTQMGQEVILRCVPISNHLYFYWYRQILGQKVEFLVSFYNNEISEKSEIFDDQFSVERPDGSNFTLKIRSTKLEDSAMYFCASSPGTLNYGYTFGSGTRLTVV.

The chain employs TRBV10-3 and TRBJ2-2; D ambiguous. The CDR3 is 14 amino acids. V gave up 7 bases and J gave up 0 bases, with 9 bases separating them. Germline CDR1 ENHRY, CDR2 SYGVKD. CDR3 nucleotides: TGTGCCATCACTCATGCTGCGAACACCGGGGAGCTGTTTTTT. It yields the protein CAITHAANTGELFF.

This clonotype has only a few counts. This chain uses TRBV5-1 with TRBJ2-2, with D tentatively TRBD2 (5 bases). From germline, CDR1 is SGHRS and CDR2 YFSETQ. This CDR3 contains 14 residues. Trimming cost V 7 bases and J 0 bases, with 10 bases left between them. The CDR3 sequence: CASSRVSNTGELFF. CDR3 coding DNA: TGCGCCAGCTCGAGGGTATCGAACACCGGGGAGCTGTTTTTT.

V gene TRBV6-2 or TRBV6-3 combines with J gene TRBJ1-1, with D maybe TRBD1 (6 bases). Germline CDR1 MNHEY, CDR2 SVGEGT. The CDR3 sequence is 13 residues long. V was cut by 7 bases and J by 7 bases, with 16 bases left in between. As DNA, the CDR3 is TGTGCCAGCACCCTCGGACAGACGAATGAAGCTTTCTTT. Translated: CASTLGQTNEAFF.

The chain combines TRBV29-1 with TRBJ2-5; no definite D call. The CDR3 loop spans 12 amino acids. Germline assignment: CDR1 SQVTM and CDR2 ANQGSEA. With 3 bases removed from V and 3 bases from J, the gap between germline ends came to 8 bases. This CDR3 is CSVDRQEETQYF. CDR3 nucleotide sequence: TGCAGCGTTGATAGGCAGGAAGAGACCCAGTACTTC. Full variable domain (missing parts from reference TRBV29-1 and TRBJ2-5): SAVISQKPSRDICQRGTSLTIQCQVDSQVTMMFWYRQQPGQSLTLIATANQGSEATYESGFVIDKFPISRPNLTFSTLTVSNMSPEDSSIYLCSVDRQEETQYFGPGTRLLVL.

The chain links TRBV19 to TRBJ2-3; D is unclear. This CDR3 region has 12 residues. CDR1 and CDR2 from the germline V gene are LNHDA and SQIVND (reference sequence). V was pared by 4 bases and J by 3 bases, with 5 bases between. CDR3 in DNA: TGTGCCAGTAGTACTGGGACAGATACGCAGTATTTT. It specifies CASSTGTDTQYF.

A few counts support this clonotype. The chain couples TRBV6-5 to TRBJ2-5, with unresolved D. Trimming shortened V by 9 bases and J by 5 bases, and 13 bases separated the two germline ends. Germline CDR1 and CDR2: MNHEY and SVGAGI. The CDR3 covers 12 residues. This chain's CDR3 is CARDRAWETQYF. The CDR3 nucleotides read TGTGCCAGAGACCGGGCCTGGGAGACCCAGTACTTC.

This clonotype has only a few counts. The chain is built from TRBV6-6 and TRBJ2-7; 10 bases line up with TRBD1. Per the germline V gene, CDR1 is MNHNY and CDR2 is SVGAGI (reference sequence). This CDR3 contains 15 residues. Unmatched junction bases numbered 4, after V lost 2 bases and J lost 3 bases. CDR3 in amino acids: CASSYRGTGDYEQYF. CDR3 sequence (DNA): TGTGCCAGCAGTTACAGGGGGACAGGGGACTACGAGCAGTACTTC.